The entry that follows covers one T cell receptor beta chain sequence. Method: immunoSEQ multiplex PCR; TCRdb's copy keeps in-frame clones and lacks some. The sample lists more than 200,000 clones, around 90% occurring once. The data were obtained in a study of blood T cell repertoires in COVID-19. V was shortened by 0 bases and J by 4 bases, with 14 bases between the two germline ends. Germline V gene lookup returns CDR1 SGHNT and CDR2 YYREEE (reference sequence). The CDR3 runs 15 residues. Participant age was about 18 to 89 years, and participants resided in fewer than 25 US areas. The chain has TRBV5-4 and TRBJ2-7; the D gene is possibly TRBD1 (6 bases). The specimen was PBMCs or T cells enriched from blood (not recorded which). This clonotype was obtained from a man aged 25 to 45 who had recovered from COVID-19. CDR3 loop: CASSLGVTGSYEQYF. The CDR3 DNA is TGTGCCAGCAGCTTGGGTGTGACAGGCTCTTACGAGCAGTACTTC.